This T cell receptor (beta chain) was profiled in a study of cytomegalovirus exposure and HLA in healthy donors. Broader study findings: In a later analysis, across HLA loci, associated TCR counts were highest for DRB1, lowest for HLA-C. Analyses of presence and absence presupposed an approximately uniform sequencing depth across donors. In a later analysis, specific HLA alleles were associated with around 17,000 TCR beta sequences at a 0.05 false discovery rate. Later analysis demonstrated an association between a missense DCLRE1C variant and TCR beta V- and J-gene trimming.

This clone came up a few times. Its antigen remains unidentified. Germline V gene lookup returns CDR1 SGDLS and CDR2 YYNGEE. This CDR3 is 13 amino acids long. Trimming left V 3 bases short and J 9 bases short, with 13 bases between. PCR used 60 Vbeta primers and 13 Jbeta primers. Sequencing used immunoSEQ multiplex PCR; TCRdb keeps in-frame clones, though not all of them. Of about 120,000 clones listed, roughly 14% are singletons. The sequencing input was PBMCs. The clonotype comes from a young woman in good health and CMV-seronegative. This chain links TRBV9 with TRBJ1-5; D is unclear. DNA for the CDR3: TGTGCCAGCAGCGAGGAGGGCCATGGGCCCCAGCATTTT. Its translation: CASSEEGHGPQHF.